Listed below are T cell receptor beta chains from one sample, sequenced in a study of shared clonotypes between healthy human individuals. TCRdb keeps only in-frame clones here, not all; method: immunoSEQ multiplex PCR. The table shows fewer than 850,000 clones, with roughly 87% occurring only once. Sequences were obtained from memory CD8+ T cells from PBMCs. The receptors derive from a man in his late teens or twenties in good health. Some clones in this sample may be carry-over from other donors' samples. The conserved cysteine and the conserved F or W are not part of the CDR3 here. Each record gives: V gene, J gene, CDR3 protein.

>TRBV5-1|TRBJ2-6
ASSLEGGINSGANVLT
>TRBV30|TRBJ1-1
ALPLQGARAF
>TRBV6-5|TRBJ2-7
ASSYWTRKY
>TRBV28|TRBJ2-1
ASSLPPTGGRNEQF
>TRBV7-9|TRBJ2-2
ASSSGAGARRNTGELF
>TRBV5-1|TRBJ2-7
ASSLGQNYEQY
>TRBV29-1|TRBJ2-2
SARAGYGELF
>TRBV7-2|TRBJ2-7
ASSLARDSYPPYEQY
>TRBV21-1|TRBJ2-7
ASSTRDRLSYEQY
>TRBV7-2|TRBJ2-2
ASSPLTGVTGELF
>TRBV9|TRBJ2-7
ASSAGPTGGARGEQY
>TRBV7-3|TRBJ2-7
ASSLLPGSYEQY
>TRBV28|TRBJ2-7
ASRPGLALQPYEQY
>TRBV30|TRBJ2-7
AWTPYGSRSSYEQY
>TRBV28|TRBJ1-5
ASSLRGVSNQPQH
>TRBV7-9|TRBJ1-1
ASSSATGGGTEAF
>TRBV11-2|TRBJ1-1
ASSLVRVQLNTEAF
>TRBV4-1|TRBJ2-3
ASSQGSSGRGPDTQY
>TRBV11-2|TRBJ2-7
ASSLYTGTTKPSYEQY
>TRBV5-8|TRBJ2-1
ASSLQGTNEQF
>TRBV7-9|TRBJ1-1
ASSPRDRGTGDTEAF
>TRBV7-8|TRBJ2-7
ASSLVPGGVYEQY
>TRBV7-7|TRBJ2-7
ASSPGSGPHSYEQY
>TRBV19|TRBJ2-1
ASSIGTTYNEQF
>TRBV9|TRBJ1-4
ASSVEGRDEKLF
>TRBV4-3|TRBJ2-1
ASSQDSGPYNEQF
>TRBV7-9|TRBJ2-2
ASSLRVGDLKNTGELF
>TRBV7-3|TRBJ2-1
ASSEDRGPHNEQF
>TRBV5-4|TRBJ1-2
ASSWGQLFNYGYT
>TRBV28|TRBJ1-5
ASSGGESTSQPQH
>TRBV14|TRBJ2-1
ASSQDSPQSGPGWWEQF
>TRBV18|TRBJ1-1
ASSPLARNTEAF
>TRBV7-2|TRBJ2-7
AGSFFGGSSYEQY